In this sample, the clone carrying this T cell receptor beta chain turned up a few times. This entry comes from a study of T cells after posttransplantation cyclophosphamide. A marrow graft followed busulfan-fludarabine conditioning, with cyclophosphamide on days +3 and +4. The method was immunoSEQ multiplex PCR; TCRdb's version includes in-frame clones alone and lacks a portion of them. The sample yields tens of thousands of clones, about 90% seen once. CDR1 is SGHNT, CDR2 YYREEE, per germline (reference sequence). V lost 0 bases and J 4 bases, leaving 10 bases between the germline ends. There are 14 residues in the CDR3.

The gene calls are TRBV5-4 and TRBJ1-2; D unresolved. The TCR sequence derives from a male patient in his sixties or seventies who received an allogeneic stem cell transplant from a related donor and was CMV-positive. The T cells may partly be graft donor cells. The sample in question was PBMCs, obtained about 62 days after allogeneic stem cell transplant with posttransplant cyclophosphamide. The CDR3 DNA reads TGTGCCAGCAGCTTGGCGGTTGCTAGCTATGGCTACACCTTC. It is translated as CASSLAVASYGYTF.